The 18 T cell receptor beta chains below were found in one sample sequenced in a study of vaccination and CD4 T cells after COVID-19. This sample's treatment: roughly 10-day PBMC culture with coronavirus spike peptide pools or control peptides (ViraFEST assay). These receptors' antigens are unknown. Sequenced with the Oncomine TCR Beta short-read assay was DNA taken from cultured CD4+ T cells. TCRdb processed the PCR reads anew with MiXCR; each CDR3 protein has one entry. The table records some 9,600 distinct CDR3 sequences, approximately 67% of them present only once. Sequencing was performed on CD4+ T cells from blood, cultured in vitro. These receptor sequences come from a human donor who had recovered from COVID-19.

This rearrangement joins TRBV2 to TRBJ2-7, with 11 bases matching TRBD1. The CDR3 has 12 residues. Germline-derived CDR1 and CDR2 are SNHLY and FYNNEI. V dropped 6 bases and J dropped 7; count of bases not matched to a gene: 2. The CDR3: CASSGTGGEQYF. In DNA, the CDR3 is TGTGCCAGCAGCGGGACAGGGGGTGAGCAGTACTTC.

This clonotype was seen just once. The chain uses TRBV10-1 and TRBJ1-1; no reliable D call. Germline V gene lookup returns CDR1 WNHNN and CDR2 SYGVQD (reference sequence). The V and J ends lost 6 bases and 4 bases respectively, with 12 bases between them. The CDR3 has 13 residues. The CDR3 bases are TGCGCCAGCAGCGTCGGGCGGGGCACTGAAGCTTTCTTT. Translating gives CASSVGRGTEAFF.

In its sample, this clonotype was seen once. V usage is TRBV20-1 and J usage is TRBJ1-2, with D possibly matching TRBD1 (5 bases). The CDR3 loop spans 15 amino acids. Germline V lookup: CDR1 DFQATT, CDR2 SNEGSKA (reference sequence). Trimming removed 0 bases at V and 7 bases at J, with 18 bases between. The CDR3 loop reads CSARDLRGPATGYTF. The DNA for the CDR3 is TGCAGTGCTAGAGATCTTCGGGGCCCGGCGACTGGCTACACCTTC.

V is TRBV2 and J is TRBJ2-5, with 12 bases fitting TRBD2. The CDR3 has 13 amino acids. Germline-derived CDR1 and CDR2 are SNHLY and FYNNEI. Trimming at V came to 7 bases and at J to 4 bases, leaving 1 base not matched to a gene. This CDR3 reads CASKGLAGETQYF. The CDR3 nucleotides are TGTGCCAGCAAGGGACTAGCGGGAGAGACCCAGTACTTC.

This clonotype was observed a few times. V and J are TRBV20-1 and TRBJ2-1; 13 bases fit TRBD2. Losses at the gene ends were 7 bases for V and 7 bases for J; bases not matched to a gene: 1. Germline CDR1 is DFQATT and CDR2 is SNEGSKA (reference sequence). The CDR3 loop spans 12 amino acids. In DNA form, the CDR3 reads TGCAGTGAGACTAGCGGGAGGAATGAGCAGTTCTTC. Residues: CSETSGRNEQFF.

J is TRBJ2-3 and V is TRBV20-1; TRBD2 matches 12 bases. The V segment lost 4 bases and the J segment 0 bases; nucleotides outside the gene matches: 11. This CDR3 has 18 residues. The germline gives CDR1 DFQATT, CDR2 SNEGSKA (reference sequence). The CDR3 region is CSAIPTAGTSGSTDTQYF. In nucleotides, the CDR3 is TGCAGTGCTATCCCCACCGCTGGGACTAGCGGGAGCACAGATACGCAGTATTTT.

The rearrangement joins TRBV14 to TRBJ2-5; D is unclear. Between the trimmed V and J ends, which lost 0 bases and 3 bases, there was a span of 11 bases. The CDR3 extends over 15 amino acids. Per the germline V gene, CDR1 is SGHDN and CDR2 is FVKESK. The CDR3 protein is CASSQDLGGEETQYF. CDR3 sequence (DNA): TGTGCCAGCAGCCAAGATCTCGGCGGAGAAGAGACCCAGTACTTC.

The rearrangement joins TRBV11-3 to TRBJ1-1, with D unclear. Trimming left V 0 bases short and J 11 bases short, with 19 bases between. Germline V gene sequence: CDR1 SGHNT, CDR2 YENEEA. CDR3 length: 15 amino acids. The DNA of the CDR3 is TGTGCCAGCAGCTTAGAGGGTGACACCATTCATCGGGCTTTCTTT. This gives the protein CASSLEGDTIHRAFF.

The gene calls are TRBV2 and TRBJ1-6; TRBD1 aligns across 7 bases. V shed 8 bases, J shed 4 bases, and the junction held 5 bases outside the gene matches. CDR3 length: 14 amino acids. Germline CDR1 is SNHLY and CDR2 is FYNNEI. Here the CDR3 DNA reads TGTGCCAGCGGAAGGGACAGTTATAATTCACCCCTCCACTTT. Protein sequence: CASGRDSYNSPLHF.

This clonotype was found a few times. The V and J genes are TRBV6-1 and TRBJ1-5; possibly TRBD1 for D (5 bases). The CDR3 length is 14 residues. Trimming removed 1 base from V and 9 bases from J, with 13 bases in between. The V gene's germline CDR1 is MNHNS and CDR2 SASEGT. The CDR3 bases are TGTGCCAGCAGTGAAGGGGGCGGCTTGCGGCCCCAGCATTTT. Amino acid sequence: CASSEGGGLRPQHF.

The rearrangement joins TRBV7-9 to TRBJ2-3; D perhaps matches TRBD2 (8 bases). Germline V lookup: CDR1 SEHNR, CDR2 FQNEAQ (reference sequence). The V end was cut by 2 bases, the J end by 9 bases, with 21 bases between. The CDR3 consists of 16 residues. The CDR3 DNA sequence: TGTGCCAGCAGCTTAACGGGAGGGGGCAAGGGGGAGACGCAGTATTTT. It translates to CASSLTGGGKGETQYF.

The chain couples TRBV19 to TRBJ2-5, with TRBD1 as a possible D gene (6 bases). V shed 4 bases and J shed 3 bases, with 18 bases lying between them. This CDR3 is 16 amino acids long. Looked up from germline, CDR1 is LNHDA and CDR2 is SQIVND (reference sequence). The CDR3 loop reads CASSRPPGEHKETQYF. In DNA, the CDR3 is TGTGCCAGTAGTAGACCCCCAGGGGAACACAAAGAGACCCAGTACTTC.

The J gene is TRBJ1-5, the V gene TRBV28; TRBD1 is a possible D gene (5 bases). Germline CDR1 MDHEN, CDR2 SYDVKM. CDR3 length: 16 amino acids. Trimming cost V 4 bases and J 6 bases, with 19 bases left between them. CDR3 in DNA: TGTGCCAGCAGTTCCGCCCGGGCAGGGAAGAGTCAGCCCCAGCATTTT. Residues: CASSSARAGKSQPQHF.

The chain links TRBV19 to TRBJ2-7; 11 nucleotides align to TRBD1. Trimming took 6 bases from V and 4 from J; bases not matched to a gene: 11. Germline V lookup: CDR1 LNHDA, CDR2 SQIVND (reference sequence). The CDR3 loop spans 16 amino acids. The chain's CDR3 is CASSPPTGQGGYEQYF. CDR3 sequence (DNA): TGTGCCAGTAGCCCACCTACGGGACAGGGGGGTTACGAGCAGTACTTC. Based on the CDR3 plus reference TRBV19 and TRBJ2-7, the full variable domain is DGGITQSPKYLFRKEGQNVTLSCEQNLNHDAMYWYRQDPGQGLRLIYYSQIVNDFQKGDIAEGYSVSREKKESFPLTVTSAQKNPTAFYLCASSPPTGQGGYEQYFGPGTRLTVT.

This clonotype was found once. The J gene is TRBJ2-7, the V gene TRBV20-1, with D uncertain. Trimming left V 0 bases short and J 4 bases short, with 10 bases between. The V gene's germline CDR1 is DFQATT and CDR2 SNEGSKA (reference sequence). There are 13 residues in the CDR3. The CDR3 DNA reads TGCAGTGCTAGAGAGCTTCTGGTTTACGAGCAGTACTTC. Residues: CSARELLVYEQYF.

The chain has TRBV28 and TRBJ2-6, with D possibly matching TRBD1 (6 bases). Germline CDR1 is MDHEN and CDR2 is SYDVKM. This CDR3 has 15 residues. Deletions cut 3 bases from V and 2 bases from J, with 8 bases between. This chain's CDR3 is CASSFNRAGANVLTF. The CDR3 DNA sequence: TGTGCCAGCAGTTTTAACAGGGCTGGGGCCAACGTCCTGACTTTC.

The CDR3 DNA is TGTGCCAGCAGCAAAGGGGCAGGGGGACTGGCGGGACATTTCACAGATACGCAGTATTTT. Translated: CASSKGAGGLAGHFTDTQYF. This chain joins TRBV21-1 and TRBJ2-3; TRBD2 was called by the table and not checked on the DNA. TRBV21-1 is a known pseudogene. The CDR3 has 20 residues.

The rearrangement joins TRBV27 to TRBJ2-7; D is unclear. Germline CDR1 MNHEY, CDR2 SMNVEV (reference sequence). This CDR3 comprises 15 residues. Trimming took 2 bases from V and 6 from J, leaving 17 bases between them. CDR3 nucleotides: TGTGCCAGCAGTTTAAGGTATCGGATAGGTCTCGAGCAGTACTTC. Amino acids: CASSLRYRIGLEQYF.